Following are 31 T cell receptor beta chains from one sample sequenced in a study of early T cells in non-severe SARS-CoV-2 infection. TCRdb fed the 5' RACE reads into MiXCR, producing one record per CDR3 protein. The sample lists 60,000 to 75,000 distinct CDR3 sequences; 12% were seen once. The sequenced material came from whole blood. The source is an adult who was a healthcare worker with PCR-confirmed SARS-CoV-2 infection or an uninfected control (not recorded which).

In this sample, this clonotype turned up a few times. The chain has TRBV5-1 and TRBJ2-6; no reliable D call. V was shortened by 0 bases and J by 4 bases, with 2 bases between the two germline ends. CDR3 length: 13 amino acids. Germline V CDR1 and CDR2: SGHRS, YFSETQ. The DNA of the CDR3 is TGCGCCAGCAGCTTGGAGGGGGCCAACGTCCTGACTTTC. This translates into CASSLEGANVLTF.

Ten or more counts support this clonotype. The chain links TRBV19 to TRBJ2-3; 15 bases fit TRBD2. This CDR3 has 16 amino acids. Germline V gene data show CDR1 as LNHDA and CDR2 as SQIVND (reference sequence). The junction had 3 bases not matched to a gene; V was cut back by 5 bases and J by 3 bases. The CDR3 sequence: CASSPGLAGGTDTQYF. The CDR3 DNA reads as TGTGCCAGTAGTCCGGGACTAGCGGGAGGAACAGATACGCAGTATTTT.

This clonotype was seen at least ten times. The rearrangement links TRBV9 to TRBJ2-2; D call uncertain. The CDR3 sequence is 15 residues long. Trimming left V 4 bases short and J 4 bases short, with 14 bases between. Germline assignment: CDR1 SGDLS and CDR2 YYNGEE. The CDR3 nucleotides read TGTGCCAGCAGCCCCGGTAGTGTTGGCACCGGGGAGCTGTTTTTT. Protein: CASSPGSVGTGELFF.

This clonotype appeared many times. The chain employs TRBV24-1 and TRBJ2-2; D not resolved. Per germline, CDR1 KGHDR and CDR2 SFDVKD. The V gene lost 4 bases and the J gene lost 16 bases, with 15 bases spanning the gap. CDR3 length: 12 amino acids. For the CDR3, the DNA is TGTGCCACCAGTGAACAACCAGGCCTGAAGTTTTTT. It specifies CATSEQPGLKFF.

The chain joins TRBV9 to TRBJ1-1; 9 bases are a match to TRBD1. The germline V gene has CDR1 SGDLS and CDR2 YYNGEE. The CDR3 length is 15 residues. The J segment lost 6 bases and the V segment lost 4 bases, leaving 10 bases of the junction unmatched. CDR3 sequence (DNA): TGTGCCAGCAGCATACAGGGGGCAGGAATGCCTGAAGCTTTCTTT. Protein: CASSIQGAGMPEAFF.

In this sample, this clonotype turned up many times. The CDR3 protein is CAIRRDMNTEAFF. The CDR3 bases are TGTGCCATCAGACGGGACATGAACACTGAAGCTTTCTTT. This chain connects TRBV10-3 to TRBJ1-1; tentatively, D is TRBD1 (6 bases). There are 13 residues in the CDR3. Germline V gives CDR1 ENHRY, CDR2 SYGVKD. V was trimmed by 6 bases and J by 0 bases, leaving 8 bases between them.

The rearrangement joins TRBV19 to TRBJ2-2; D call uncertain. The CDR3 length is 14 residues. From germline, CDR1 is LNHDA and CDR2 SQIVND (reference sequence). Between the trimmed V and J ends, which lost 2 bases and 5 bases, there was a span of 9 bases. The CDR3 DNA follows: TGTGCCAGTAGTATAAGTTTGCTAACCGGGGAGCTGTTTTTT. Amino acid sequence: CASSISLLTGELFF.

This clonotype was seen at least ten times. Here the CDR3 reads CSAGGFGGRGAQTQYF. In DNA, the CDR3 is TGCAGTGCTGGCGGGTTTGGAGGACGGGGTGCCCAGACCCAGTACTTC. The chain couples TRBV20-1 to TRBJ2-5; D is possibly TRBD2 (5 bases). V lost 5 bases to trimming and J lost 6 bases, with 25 bases between them. This CDR3 is built from 16 residues. Germline values: CDR1 DFQATT, CDR2 SNEGSKA (reference sequence).

This clonotype was recorded at least ten times. V usage is TRBV2 and J usage is TRBJ2-1; D ambiguous. The V and J ends lost 5 bases and 15 bases respectively, with 8 bases between them. The CDR3 loop spans 9 amino acids. Germline V gene data show CDR1 as SNHLY and CDR2 as FYNNEI. The CDR3, as DNA: TGTGCCAGCAGTCAGCGTGGGTTCTTC. Amino acids: CASSQRGFF.

This clonotype was seen many times. The chain combines TRBV19 with TRBJ1-5; D ambiguous. Germline values: CDR1 LNHDA, CDR2 SQIVND (reference sequence). The CDR3 length is 12 residues. V was shortened by 2 bases and J by 5 bases, with 4 bases between the two germline ends. The CDR3 loop is CASSIRDQPQHF. In nucleotides, the CDR3 is TGTGCCAGTAGTATAAGGGATCAGCCCCAGCATTTT.

In this sample, this clonotype turned up a few times. The chain has TRBV7-8 and TRBJ2-7; 13 bases line up with TRBD2. Germline-derived CDR1 and CDR2 are SGHVS and FQNEAQ. CDR3 length: 16 residues. The V gene end was trimmed by 1 base and the J gene end by 3 bases; junction bases not matched to a gene: 3. In DNA, the CDR3 is TGTGCCAGCAGCTTAGATGGGACTAGCGGGATCTACGAGCAGTACTTC. It specifies CASSLDGTSGIYEQYF.

This clonotype was counted a few times. It is unclear where the CDR3 begins or ends on the DNA, so no DNA is shown, and the CDR3 is as TCRdb lists it. The chain joins TRBV7-3 to TRBJ2-2; the tabulated D call, TRBD2, remains unverified against the DNA. The germline gives CDR1 SGHTA, CDR2 FQGTGA. The CDR3 sequence runs 15 residues, both termini included. This CDR3 is CASSQVAGGPGSCFF.

This rearrangement joins TRBV30 to TRBJ1-2; maybe TRBD1 (5 bases). This CDR3 has 14 residues. V was clipped by 2 bases and J by 6 bases, with 16 bases between them. Germline CDR1 reads GTSNPN; CDR2 reads SVGIG (reference sequence). CDR3 DNA sequence: TGTGCCTGGAGTAAACAGGTTCTATTCCATGGCTACACCTTC. It codes for CAWSKQVLFHGYTF.

This clonotype was observed at least ten times. The J gene is TRBJ1-2, the V gene TRBV6-5, with D unclear. The CDR3 is 14 residues long. V dropped 6 bases and J dropped 4 bases, with 15 bases sitting between them. In germline, CDR1 is MNHEY, CDR2 SVGAGI. CDR3 sequence (DNA): TGTGCCAGCAGGACGGGCGGAATGACCTATGGCTACACCTTC. It encodes CASRTGGMTYGYTF.

This chain links TRBV9 with TRBJ1-2; the D is unclear. V gave up 0 bases and J gave up 0 bases, with 9 bases separating them. The CDR3 covers 15 residues. Germline lookup yields CDR1 SGDLS and CDR2 YYNGEE. Here the CDR3 DNA reads TGTGCCAGCAGCGTAGACTGGATTCCTAACTATGGCTACACCTTC. The encoded protein is CASSVDWIPNYGYTF.

This clonotype was counted many times. The V and J genes are TRBV4-3 and TRBJ1-1, with D hard to call. This CDR3 has 13 amino acids. The germline V gene encodes CDR1 LGHNA and CDR2 YSLEER. V lost 5 bases to trimming and J lost 4 bases, with 11 bases between them. CDR3 DNA: TGCGCCAGCAGCAGGGAAGGTAGCACTGAAGCTTTCTTT. It translates to CASSREGSTEAFF.

This clonotype has just a few counts. The chain couples TRBV5-1 to TRBJ2-3; TRBD2 might be the D (6 bases). The length of the CDR3 is 16 residues. Deletions cut 3 bases from V and 5 bases from J, with 19 bases between. Looked up from germline, CDR1 is SGHRS and CDR2 is YFSETQ. This CDR3 reads CASSWSGGTQGDTQYF. In DNA, the CDR3 is TGCGCCAGCAGCTGGAGTGGGGGGACCCAGGGAGATACGCAGTATTTT.

The chain uses TRBV10-1 and TRBJ2-3; 10 bases line up with TRBD2. Germline loops: CDR1 WNHNN, CDR2 SYGVQD (reference sequence). Trimming took 6 bases from V and 4 from J; bases not matched to a gene: 13. The CDR3 length is 17 residues. The DNA for the CDR3 is TGCGCCAGCAGCGCCGACGCTCTAGCGGGGGACGCAGATACGCAGTATTTT. Residues: CASSADALAGDADTQYF.

In its sample, this clonotype was seen many times. The chain is built from TRBV7-9 and TRBJ2-1; 11 bases fit TRBD2. This CDR3 is 15 amino acids long. V gave up 6 bases and J gave up 3 bases; unmatched junction bases: 4. CDR1 is SEHNR and CDR2 is FQNEAQ in the germline V gene (reference sequence). The DNA for the CDR3 is TGTGCCAGCAGGAGTAGCGGGAGGGACTACAATGAGCAGTTCTTC. This sequence encodes CASRSSGRDYNEQFF.

Relative to its sample, this clonotype is medium-sized. The chain recombines TRBV6-4 with TRBJ2-1; possible D gene TRBD2, 7 bases. Germline assignment: CDR1 MRHNA and CDR2 SNTAGT. The germline V and J ends were trimmed by 0 bases and 6 bases, with 15 bases remaining between them. CDR3 length equals 16 residues. The CDR3 protein is CASSDSASGDINEQFF. The CDR3 DNA sequence: TGTGCCAGCAGTGACTCAGCAAGCGGGGACATCAATGAGCAGTTCTTC.

This clonotype was counted only a few times. This chain uses TRBV6-4 with TRBJ2-1, with D unclear. This CDR3 is built from 8 residues. The ends were cut back, 10 bases at V and 10 bases at J, with 5 bases in the middle. The germline V gene has CDR1 MRHNA and CDR2 SNTAGT. The CDR3 DNA reads as TGTGCCATTCGCGAGCAGTTCTTC. As protein: CAIREQFF.

The table lists this clonotype with a few counts. The V call is TRBV7-9, the J call TRBJ1-5; 9 bases map to TRBD1. The CDR3 totals 14 residues. Germline V CDR1 and CDR2: SEHNR, FQNEAQ (reference sequence). The ends lost 3 bases at V and 5 bases at J; junction bases unmatched: 2. In DNA form, the CDR3 reads TGTGCCAGCAGCTTTGGGACAGGGTATCAGCCCCAGCATTTT. Its protein is CASSFGTGYQPQHF. The variable domain in full, completed from reference TRBV7-9 and TRBJ1-5, reads DTGVSQNPRHKITKRGQNVTFRCDPISEHNRLYWYRQTLGQGPEFLTYFQNEAQLEKSRLLSDRFSAERPKGSFSTLEIQRTEQGDSAMYLCASSFGTGYQPQHFGDGTRLSIL.

This clonotype was counted between two and nine times. V usage is TRBV29-1 and J usage is TRBJ1-2; unclear D gene. The CDR3 length is 13 residues. The V end lost 6 bases, the J end lost 4 bases, and 15 bases lay between the germline ends. CDR1 is SQVTM and CDR2 is ANQGSEA in the germline V gene. CDR3 nucleotides: TGCAGCGTGGCCGGGCGATTTCTCTATGGCTACACCTTC. This sequence encodes CSVAGRFLYGYTF.

This clonotype has only a few counts. The chain combines TRBV6-2 or TRBV6-3 with TRBJ2-3; D unclear. The CDR3 has 12 amino acids. From germline, CDR1 is MNHEY and CDR2 SVGEGT. The ends were cut back, 0 bases at V and 5 bases at J, with 3 bases in the middle. DNA of the CDR3: TGTGCCAGCAGTTACTCGGTAGATACGCAGTATTTT. This codes for CASSYSVDTQYF.

The V gene is TRBV5-1, the J gene TRBJ2-7, with 10 bases lining up with TRBD2. Germline-derived CDR1 and CDR2 are SGHRS and YFSETQ. V dropped 3 bases and J dropped 4; count of bases not matched to a gene: 10. The CDR3 has 16 amino acids. CDR3 sequence: CASSSGLAPTAYEQYF. Written as DNA, the CDR3 is TGCGCCAGCAGCTCGGGACTAGCGCCTACTGCTTACGAGCAGTACTTC. The entire variable domain, with the rest obtained from reference TRBV5-1 and TRBJ2-7, is as follows: KAGVTQTPRYLIKTRGQQVTLSCSPISGHRSVSWYQQTPGQGLQFLFEYFSETQRNKGNFPGRFSGRQFSNSRSEMNVSTLELGDSALYLCASSSGLAPTAYEQYFGPGTRLTVT.

The chain recombines TRBV6-1 with TRBJ2-3; 9 nucleotides line up with TRBD1. The CDR3 consists of 16 residues. CDR1 MNHNS and CDR2 SASEGT come from the germline V gene. V shed 5 bases and J 0 bases; nucleotides not matched to a gene: 6. The CDR3 DNA follows: TGTGCCAGCAGTATGACAGGGGGAGGTAGCACAGATACGCAGTATTTT. Encoded protein: CASSMTGGGSTDTQYF.

In this sample, this clonotype turned up a few times. The chain links TRBV6-5 to TRBJ1-1; D gene uncertain. Germline assignment: CDR1 MNHEY and CDR2 SVGAGI. V was clipped by 2 bases and J by 5 bases, with 9 bases between them. The CDR3 has 13 residues. In DNA, the CDR3 is TGTGCCAGCAGTTACCTTGGAGGGACTGAAGCTTTCTTT. It translates to CASSYLGGTEAFF.

This sequence joins TRBV5-5 and TRBJ1-5, with D unclear. V was shortened by 4 bases and J by 1 base, with 12 bases between the two germline ends. CDR3 size: 15 residues. Germline-derived CDR1 and CDR2 are SGHKS and YYEKEE (reference sequence). CDR3: CASSETPTSNQPQHF. The CDR3 DNA sequence: TGTGCCAGCAGCGAAACCCCGACGAGCAATCAGCCCCAGCATTTT.

Notes on this clonotype: A clone one base away is much larger, so this may be a read error. The rearrangement joins TRBV6-2 or TRBV6-3 to TRBJ2-3; D ambiguous. CDR1 and CDR2 (germline): MNHEY, SVGEGT. V lost 2 bases and J lost 3, with 3 bases in between. The CDR3 runs to 12 residues. As DNA, the CDR3 is TGTGCCAGCAGTTACCCTACAGATACGCAGTATTTT. It codes for CASSYPTDTQYF.

The table lists this clonotype with many counts. The rearrangement links TRBV12-3 or TRBV12-4 to TRBJ2-7, with 13 bases that match TRBD2. V trimming: 6 bases; J trimming: 4 bases; junction bases outside the gene matches: 6. The CDR3 length is 15 residues. The CDR3 DNA sequence: TGTGCCAGCAGCCTGGGACTAGCGGGGCAGTACGAGCAGTACTTC. Encoded protein: CASSLGLAGQYEQYF.

This clonotype has just a few counts. V usage is TRBV7-9 and J usage is TRBJ2-6; D unclear. This CDR3 spans 17 amino acids. Trimming removed 1 base at V and 0 bases at J, with 10 bases between. Germline CDR1 and CDR2: SEHNR and FQNEAQ (reference sequence). This CDR3 reads CASSLGDGFSGANVLTF. CDR3 DNA: TGTGCCAGCAGCTTAGGTGACGGTTTCTCTGGGGCCAACGTCCTGACTTTC. The full variable domain, rest sourced from reference TRBV7-9 and TRBJ2-6, is DTGVSQNPRHKITKRGQNVTFRCDPISEHNRLYWYRQTLGQGPEFLTYFQNEAQLEKSRLLSDRFSAERPKGSFSTLEIQRTEQGDSAMYLCASSLGDGFSGANVLTFGAGSRLTVL.